Listed below are T cell receptor beta chains from one sample, sequenced in a study of blood T cells in healthy people across ages. Each CDR3 protein gets one entry after TCRdb re-called the 5' RACE reads with MiXCR. The sample shows under 2,000,000 distinct CDR3 sequences, roughly 52% of them seen only once. Sequenced input: blood. The origin of the receptors is a woman aged 40 to 50 in good health. Both conserved end residues are part of each CDR3.

V	length	CDR3
TRBV6-5	15	CASSADRTYSYEQYF
TRBV10-3	13	CTISLTGPHEQFF
TRBV6-6	16	CASSYSIGRGRDTQYF
TRBV28	13	CASRPQGRTIQYF
TRBV20-1	16	CSARGLDRGQKTEAFF
TRBV7-2	18	CASNLAGNLMGYNSPLHF
TRBV27	12	CASRGPDYGYTF
TRBV7-2	12	CASRGRKNIQYF
TRBV7-2	20	CASSLTLQGLAGALQETQYF
TRBV12-3/TRBV12-4	15	CASRRTGSSSYEQYF
TRBV3-1	17	CASSPHRVRGEGYEQYF
TRBV15	19	CATSRDRLSGQEASYEQYF
TRBV5-1	16	CASSLEPGQGFNEQFF
TRBV10-3	13	CAIRVDYQETQYF
TRBV4-3	17	CAGSQASPRHKGTEAFF
TRBV6-5	15	CASSQDPGHNTEAFF
TRBV24-1	14	CATRGPPGQASYTF
TRBV9	13	CASSARFNEKLFF
TRBV20-1	14	CSGLSGLADNEQFF
TRBV11-2	21	CASSLVQPRELSRVTNEKLFF
TRBV7-2	15	CASSLKGGGVGGYTF
TRBV4-2	15	CASSPTGVRNTEAFF
TRBV10-3	14	CAITETRPTDTQYF
TRBV5-1	14	CASSLGQGRREQYF
TRBV27	14	CASSSAAENSPLHF
TRBV7-9	14	CASSRSPDFRPQHF
TRBV12-3/TRBV12-4	13	CASSFSSNDEQFF
TRBV7-2	18	CASSSGGRESSGANVLTF
TRBV18	13	CASSPAPAGSQYF
TRBV10-1	15	CASSDVGGGPNEQFF
TRBV20-1	12	CSAREGGAEQYF
TRBV5-1	16	CASSLSGGSSTDTQYF
TRBV6-6	12	CASREQGYEQFF
TRBV6-5	16	CASSFRPSGFYNEQFF
TRBV10-3	12	CAISEQGYGYTF
TRBV2	17	CASSASSGLAEQETQYF
TRBV20-1	13	CSASSRRGGTQYF
TRBV28	15	CASSSDPGQGYEQYF
TRBV27	16	CASSQRTGVRTGELFF
TRBV13	15	CASSSWEGGNYGYTF
TRBV27	15	CASSLGGTRAGELFF
TRBV27	14	CASTPGTSYNEQFF
TRBV27	11	CASEGRNTQYF
TRBV9	14	CTSSVAGPQETQYF
TRBV20-1	13	CSARSSGYNEQFF
TRBV5-1	16	CASRPTEAPGANVLTF
TRBV5-1	16	CASSSELGMRTGEQFF
TRBV7-6	16	CASSLDRRGLGETQYF
TRBV29-1	13	CSVVPGHGQPQHF
TRBV20-1	15	CSARASGGTYDEQFF
TRBV12-3/TRBV12-4	14	CASSFDRADYGYNF